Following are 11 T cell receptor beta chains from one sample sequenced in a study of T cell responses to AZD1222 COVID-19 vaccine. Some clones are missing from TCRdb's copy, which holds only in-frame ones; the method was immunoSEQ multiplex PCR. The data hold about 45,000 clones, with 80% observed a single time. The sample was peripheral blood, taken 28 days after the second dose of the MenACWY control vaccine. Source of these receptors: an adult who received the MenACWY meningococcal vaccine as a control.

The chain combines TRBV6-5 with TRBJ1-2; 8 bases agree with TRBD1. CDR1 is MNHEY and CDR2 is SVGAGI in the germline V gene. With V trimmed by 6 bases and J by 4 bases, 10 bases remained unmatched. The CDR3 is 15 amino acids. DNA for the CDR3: TGTGCCAGCAGAGGCGGACAGGGAGCGGTCTATGGCTACACCTTC. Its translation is CASRGGQGAVYGYTF.

This CDR3 is CASSYRDRSFSGANVLTF. The CDR3 nucleotides read TGTGCCAGCAGTTACAGGGACAGATCTTTCTCTGGGGCCAACGTCCTGACTTTC. The chain couples TRBV6-2 or TRBV6-3 to TRBJ2-6, with 7 bases lining up with TRBD1. CDR3 length equals 18 residues. Germline V gene sequence: CDR1 MNHEY, CDR2 SVGEGT. Losses at the gene ends were 2 bases for V and 0 bases for J; bases not matched to a gene: 7.

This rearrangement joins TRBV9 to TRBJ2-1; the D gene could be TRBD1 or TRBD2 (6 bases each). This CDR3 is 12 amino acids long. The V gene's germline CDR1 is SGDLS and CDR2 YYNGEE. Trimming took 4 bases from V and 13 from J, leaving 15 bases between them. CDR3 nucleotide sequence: TGTGCCAGCAGCACGAGACTAGGGGGACAGTTCTTC. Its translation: CASSTRLGGQFF. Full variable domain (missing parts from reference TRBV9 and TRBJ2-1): DSGVTQTPKHLITATGQRVTLRCSPRSGDLSVYWYQQSLDQGLQFLIQYYNGEERAKGNILERFSAQQFPDLHSELNLSSLELGDSALYFCASSTRLGGQFFGPGTRLTVL.

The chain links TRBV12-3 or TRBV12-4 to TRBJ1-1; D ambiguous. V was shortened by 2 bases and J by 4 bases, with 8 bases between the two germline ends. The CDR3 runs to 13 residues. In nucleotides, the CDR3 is TGTGCCAGCAGTTTATGGGCGGGCACTGAAGCTTTCTTT. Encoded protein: CASSLWAGTEAFF.

CDR3 amino acids: CASTTGHLAGEQFF. The CDR3 DNA reads as TGCGCCAGCACCACCGGCCATCTGGCCGGTGAGCAGTTCTTC. The chain couples TRBV5-1 to TRBJ2-1, with no clear D. The CDR3 runs 14 residues. Germline CDR1 SGHRS, CDR2 YFSETQ. V lost 6 bases, J lost 9 bases, and 19 bases lay in between.

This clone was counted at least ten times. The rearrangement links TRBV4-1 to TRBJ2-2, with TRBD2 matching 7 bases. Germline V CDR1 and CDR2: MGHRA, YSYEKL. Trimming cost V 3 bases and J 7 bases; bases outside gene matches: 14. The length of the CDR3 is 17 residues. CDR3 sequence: CASSHRGRDSLDGELFF. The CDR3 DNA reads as TGCGCCAGCAGCCACAGAGGGAGGGACTCCCTGGACGGGGAGCTGTTTTTT.

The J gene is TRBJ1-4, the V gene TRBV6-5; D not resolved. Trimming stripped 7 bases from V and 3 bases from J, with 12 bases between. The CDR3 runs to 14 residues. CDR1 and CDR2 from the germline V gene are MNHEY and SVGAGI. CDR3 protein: CASKVGFANEKLFF. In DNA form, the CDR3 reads TGTGCCAGCAAGGTTGGGTTTGCTAATGAAAAACTGTTTTTT.

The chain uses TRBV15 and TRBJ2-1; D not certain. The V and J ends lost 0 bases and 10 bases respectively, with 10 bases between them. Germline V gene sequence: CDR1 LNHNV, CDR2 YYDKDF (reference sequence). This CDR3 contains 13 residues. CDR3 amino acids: CATSRDRMGEQFF. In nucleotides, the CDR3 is TGTGCCACCAGCAGAGACCGCATGGGAGAGCAGTTCTTC.

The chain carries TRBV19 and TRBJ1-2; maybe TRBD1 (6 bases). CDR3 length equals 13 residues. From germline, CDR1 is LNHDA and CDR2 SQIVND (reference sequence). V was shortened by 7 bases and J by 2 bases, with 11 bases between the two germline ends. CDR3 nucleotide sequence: TGTGCCAGTACGAGACAGGTCAACTATGGCTACACCTTC. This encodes CASTRQVNYGYTF.

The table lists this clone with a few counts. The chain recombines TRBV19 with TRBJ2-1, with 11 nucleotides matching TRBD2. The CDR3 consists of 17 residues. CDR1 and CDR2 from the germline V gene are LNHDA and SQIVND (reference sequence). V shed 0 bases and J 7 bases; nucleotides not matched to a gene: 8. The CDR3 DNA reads TGTGCCAGTAGTATAGAAACTAGCGGGGGAATTAGGAATGAGCAGTTCTTC. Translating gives CASSIETSGGIRNEQFF.

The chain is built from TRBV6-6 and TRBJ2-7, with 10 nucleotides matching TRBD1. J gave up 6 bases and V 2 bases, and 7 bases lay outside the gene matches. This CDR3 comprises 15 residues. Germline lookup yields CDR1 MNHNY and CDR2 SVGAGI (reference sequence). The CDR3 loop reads CASSYRDRGLGEQYF. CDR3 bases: TGTGCCAGCAGTTACCGCGACAGGGGGCTGGGCGAGCAGTACTTC.